This passage covers 29 T cell receptor beta chains from one sample sequenced in a study of post-analysis software for immune sequencing data. Every TCR beta cDNA library bore unique molecular identifiers. TCRdb re-called the PCR reads through MiXCR, storing one row per CDR3 protein. The sample records about 810,000 distinct CDR3 sequences, roughly 58% being singletons. Antigens of these TCRs are unknown. General study points: Patients had higher frequencies than controls of about five TRBV segments, including TRBV5-6, TRBV5-1 and TRBV20-1.

The sequencing input was blood. Every receptor here comes from a girl aged 10-17 years with multiple sclerosis.

This clonotype was seen a handful of times. The chain has TRBV7-2 and TRBJ2-4; TRBD2 is a possible D gene (5 bases). With the DNA end fitting TRBJ2-7 better, the J assignment may be wrong. The CDR3 extends over 13 amino acids. CDR1 and CDR2 from the germline V gene are SGHTA and FQGNSA. CDR3 residues: CASSTNRGFEQYF. The CDR3 DNA follows: TGTGCCAGCAGCACGAACCGAGGGTTCGAGCAGTACTTC.

The CDR3 coding sequence is TGCAGTGCTAGGAGCCCCAGGGAGTCCTACGAGCAGTACTTC. It encodes CSARSPRESYEQYF. The chain is built from TRBV20-1 and TRBJ2-7; the D gene could be TRBD1 or TRBD2 (5 bases each). Between the trimmed V and J ends, which lost 3 bases and 1 base, there was a span of 13 bases. From germline, CDR1 is DFQATT and CDR2 SNEGSKA (reference sequence). This CDR3 is built from 14 residues.

This clonotype occurred a few times. This chain connects TRBV5-1 to TRBJ2-6, with D tentatively TRBD1 (6 bases). In germline, CDR1 is SGHRS, CDR2 YFSETQ. There are 17 residues in the CDR3. Trimming shortened V by 3 bases and J by 2 bases, and 15 bases separated the two germline ends. DNA of the CDR3: TGCGCCAGCAGCTCTTCAGGGGAGAACGCTGGGGCCAACGTCCTGACTTTC. Residues: CASSSSGENAGANVLTF.

The chain uses TRBV2 and TRBJ2-5; 9 nucleotides agree with TRBD2. The end of the DNA fits TRBJ2-7 better, so the J call may be wrong. The CDR3 has 16 residues. Germline lookup yields CDR1 SNHLY and CDR2 FYNNEI. In DNA, the CDR3 is TGTGCCAGCAGCCAACCGACTAGCGGAAGTGGGGACGAGCAGTACTTC. This codes for CASSQPTSGSGDEQYF.

This clonotype was seen a handful of times. This chain uses TRBV6-5 with TRBJ2-4, with TRBD2 matching over 8 bases. The CDR3 is 16 residues long. Germline CDR1 and CDR2: MNHEY and SVGAGI. The J segment lost 13 bases and the V segment lost 0 bases, leaving 14 bases of the junction unmatched. CDR3 sequence: CASSYSRGGRLGEQYF. The CDR3, as DNA: TGTGCCAGCAGTTACTCACGGGGGGGGCGTCTAGGAGAGCAGTACTTC.

The chain is built from TRBV7-9 and TRBJ1-1; D perhaps matches TRBD1 (6 bases). Trimming took off 1 base at V and 3 bases at J, with 12 bases between the two ends. CDR1 SEHNR and CDR2 FQNEAQ come from the germline V gene (reference sequence). This CDR3 comprises 15 residues. The CDR3 DNA is TGTGCCAGCAGCTTAGTTGGGGGCGCGGACACTGAAGCTTTCTTT. Amino acid sequence: CASSLVGGADTEAFF.

The chain links TRBV7-3 to TRBJ2-5, with a weak D call TRBD1 (5 bases). This CDR3 comprises 13 residues. V lost 1 base and J 4 bases, leaving 7 bases between the germline ends. Germline-derived CDR1 and CDR2 are SGHTA and FQGTGA. CDR3 in amino acids: CASSLMQGETQYF. The CDR3 nucleotides read TGTGCCAGCAGCTTAATGCAGGGAGAGACCCAGTACTTC.

The chain couples TRBV20-1 to TRBJ2-1, with D perhaps matching TRBD1 or TRBD2 (5 bases each). The V end lost 5 bases, the J end lost 0 bases, and 11 bases lay between the germline ends. Germline lookup yields CDR1 DFQATT and CDR2 SNEGSKA (reference sequence). There are 14 residues in the CDR3. The DNA for the CDR3 is TGCAGTGCTTATACGGGGCTCTCCTACAATGAGCAGTTCTTC. Translating it yields CSAYTGLSYNEQFF.

The chain employs TRBV29-1 and TRBJ1-2; D perhaps matches TRBD1 (6 bases). The CDR3 is 14 residues long. Germline CDR1 is SQVTM and CDR2 is ANQGSEA. Trimming took 8 bases from V and 4 from J, leaving 20 bases between them. The CDR3 is CSSGGQGKPYGYTF. CDR3 in DNA: TGCAGCTCCGGGGGGCAGGGAAAGCCCTATGGCTACACCTTC.

This rearrangement joins TRBV20-1 to TRBJ1-2; 7 bases map to TRBD1. V was pared by 3 bases and J by 7 bases, with 5 bases of the junction left unmatched. The CDR3 sequence is 12 residues long. Germline V CDR1 and CDR2: DFQATT, SNEGSKA (reference sequence). CDR3 nucleotide sequence: TGCAGTGCTAGGGGGACAGCTGGTGGCTACACCTTC. Protein sequence: CSARGTAGGYTF.

The chain recombines TRBV4-1 with TRBJ2-7; D remains unclear. The V end lost 1 base, the J end lost 3 bases, and 16 bases lay between the germline ends. Per the germline V gene, CDR1 is MGHRA and CDR2 is YSYEKL. This CDR3 has 16 residues. CDR3 sequence (DNA): TGCGCCAGCAGCCAAGTAAGTTCACCTCAGTTCTACGAGCAGTACTTC. Protein sequence: CASSQVSSPQFYEQYF.

This clonotype occurred a few times. The chain has TRBV6-2 or TRBV6-3 and TRBJ2-1; either TRBD1 or TRBD2 may fit D (5 bases each). Germline lookup yields CDR1 MNHEY and CDR2 SVGEGT. The CDR3 totals 14 residues. Deletions cut 8 bases from V and 3 bases from J, with 14 bases between. The CDR3 nucleotides are TGTGCCAGCTCCCGGGACGGTAACTACAATGAGCAGTTCTTC. It is translated as CASSRDGNYNEQFF.

About this clonotype: Germline and junction disagree at one end, which may indicate a read error. The chain links TRBV12-3 or TRBV12-4 to TRBJ1-2, with TRBD1 as a possible D gene (6 bases). The CDR3 is 12 amino acids. The DNA of the CDR3 is TGTGCCAGCAGTTTTGGGGTCGGGGGCTACGCCTTC. Translated, it gives CASSFGVGGYAF.

Only a few counts were recorded for this clonotype. The V gene is TRBV4-1, the J gene TRBJ2-7; D may correspond to TRBD1 or TRBD2 (6 bases each). The DNA end favors TRBJ2-4, so the J call may be wrong. The CDR3 spans 14 residues. The germline CDR1 and CDR2 sequences are MGHRA and YSYEKL. The CDR3 nucleotides read TGCGCCAGCAGCCAAGACGGGGGCTCGGACATTCAGTACTTC. It codes for CASSQDGGSDIQYF.

J is TRBJ2-4 and V is TRBV3-1, with 8 bases fitting TRBD1. The J call is doubtful: the DNA matches TRBJ2-7 better. The CDR3 covers 15 residues. Looked up from germline, CDR1 is LGHDT and CDR2 is YNNKEL (reference sequence). The DNA for the CDR3 is TGTGCCAGCAGCGCACAGGGGGAAGGAACCTACGAGCAGTACTTC. Protein: CASSAQGEGTYEQYF.

The V gene is TRBV20-1, the J gene TRBJ1-2; no definite D call. The CDR3 length is 14 residues. Between the trimmed V and J ends, which lost 5 bases and 4 bases, there was a span of 17 bases. Germline V gene lookup returns CDR1 DFQATT and CDR2 SNEGSKA (reference sequence). As DNA, the CDR3 is TGCAGTGCTTCGGGATCTTCCGTAAGCTATGGCTACACCTTC. This translates into CSASGSSVSYGYTF.

The rearrangement uses TRBV29-1 and TRBJ1-1, with D perhaps matching TRBD1 (6 bases). Germline V gene lookup returns CDR1 SQVTM and CDR2 ANQGSEA. The CDR3 has 13 amino acids. Trimming removed 6 bases at V and 3 bases at J, with 14 bases between. In DNA, the CDR3 is TGCAGCGTGAAGGGGGTATTGGACACTGAAGCTTTCTTT. It encodes CSVKGVLDTEAFF.

The rearrangement joins TRBV25-1 to TRBJ2-1, with D perhaps being TRBD1 or TRBD2 (6 bases each). The germline V gene encodes CDR1 MGHDK and CDR2 SYGVNS. V lost 3 bases and J lost 1, with 13 bases in between. This CDR3 is 16 amino acids long. In DNA form, the CDR3 reads TGTGCCAGCAGTGAGTGGGGGGCAGGTTCCTACAATGAGCAGTTCTTC. This codes for CASSEWGAGSYNEQFF.

This clonotype has only a few counts. The gene calls are TRBV5-5 and TRBJ1-2, with D perhaps TRBD1 (6 bases). This CDR3 spans 13 amino acids. Per germline, CDR1 SGHKS and CDR2 YYEKEE (reference sequence). Trimming pared 4 bases from V and 2 bases from J, leaving 9 bases between. CDR3 DNA: TGTGCCAGCAGCCGGAGGGGGAACTATGGCTACACCTTC. Translated, it gives CASSRRGNYGYTF. The full variable domain, in which reference TRBV5-5 and TRBJ1-2 provide the parts outside the CDR3, is DAGVTQSPTHLIKTRGQQVTLRCSPISGHKSVSWYQQVLGQGPQFIFQYYEKEERGRGNFPDRFSARQFPNYSSELNVNALLLGDSALYLCASSRRGNYGYTFGSGTRLTVV.

This clonotype turned up a few times. V gene TRBV12-3 or TRBV12-4 combines with J gene TRBJ1-1; D gene uncertain. The CDR3 is made up of 11 amino acids. With 3 bases removed from V and 8 bases from J, the gap between germline ends came to 7 bases. As DNA, the CDR3 is TGTGCCAGCAGTTTGGGATCCGAAGCTTTCTTT. It translates to CASSLGSEAFF.

The gene calls are TRBV12-3 or TRBV12-4 and TRBJ1-2; D ambiguous. The CDR3 is 14 residues long. The germline V and J ends were trimmed by 7 bases and 3 bases, with 15 bases remaining between them. The CDR3, as DNA: TGTGCCAGCACCCTGGGCCTTCGACACTATGGCTACACCTTC. It codes for CASTLGLRHYGYTF.

This sequence joins TRBV2 and TRBJ2-4, with D unclear. The J call is uncertain, as TRBJ2-7 better fits the DNA end. The germline V gene encodes CDR1 SNHLY and CDR2 FYNNEI. The CDR3 totals 12 residues. CDR3 nucleotides: TGTGCCAGCGCTCCCTCGGCCTACGAGCAGTACTTC. Amino acid sequence: CASAPSAYEQYF.

Comment on this clonotype: A much larger clone is a single base away; this may be a read error. J is TRBJ2-7 and V is TRBV7-2; 8 positions agree with TRBD1. Unmatched junction bases numbered 2, after V lost 1 base and J lost 0 bases. Germline V lookup: CDR1 SGHTA, CDR2 FQGNSA. CDR3 length: 15 amino acids. In DNA form, the CDR3 reads TGTGCCAGCAGCTTAGGGGGACAGGTCTCCTACGAGCAGTACTTC. The encoded protein is CASSLGGQVSYEQYF. Combining the CDR3 with reference TRBV7-2 and TRBJ2-7 gives the whole variable domain GAGVSQSPSNKVTEKGKDVELRCDPISGHTALYWYRQSLGQGLEFLIYFQGNSAPDKSGLPSDRFSAERTGGSVSTLTIQRTQQEDSAVYLCASSLGGQVSYEQYFGPGTRLTVT.

The CDR3 reads CASSYAAGTGENGYTF. The CDR3 region has the DNA TGTGCCAGCAGTTACGCAGCCGGGACAGGGGAAAATGGCTACACCTTC. This chain links TRBV6-5 with TRBJ1-2; 10 bases are shared with TRBD1. CDR3 length: 16 residues. Germline V gives CDR1 MNHEY, CDR2 SVGAGI. Trimming cost V 2 bases and J 6 bases; bases outside gene matches: 9.

CDR3 sequence reads: CASRSGTGGGEQYF. The DNA of the CDR3 is TGCGCCAGCAGATCCGGGACAGGGGGCGGCGAGCAGTACTTC. This chain links TRBV5-1 with TRBJ2-4, with TRBD1 matching 12 bases. TRBJ2-7 explains the end of the DNA better; the J call may be wrong. CDR1 and CDR2 from the germline V gene are SGHRS and YFSETQ. This CDR3 is built from 14 residues.

The chain joins TRBV28 to TRBJ2-5, with a weak D call TRBD2 (6 bases). V shed 5 bases and J shed 6 bases, with 19 bases lying between them. CDR1 is MDHEN, CDR2 SYDVKM, per germline. The CDR3 spans 15 residues. The CDR3 protein is CASSPSYLREKTQYF. In DNA, the CDR3 is TGTGCCAGCAGTCCCTCCTATCTGCGGGAAAAGACCCAGTACTTC. Filled out from reference TRBV28 and TRBJ2-5, the complete variable domain reads DVKVTQSSRYLVKRTGEKVFLECVQDMDHENMFWYRQDPGLGLRLIYFSYDVKMKEKGDIPEGYSVSREKKERFSLILESASTNQTSMYLCASSPSYLREKTQYFGPGTRLLVL.

The genes are TRBV9 and TRBJ2-1; 9 nucleotides match TRBD2. This CDR3 comprises 16 residues. Trimming at V came to 4 bases and at J to 6 bases, leaving 11 bases not matched to a gene. CDR1 and CDR2 from the germline V gene are SGDLS and YYNGEE. The CDR3 sequence: CASSPPAAGGFNEQFF. The DNA for the CDR3 is TGTGCCAGCAGCCCTCCCGCGGCGGGGGGGTTCAATGAGCAGTTCTTC.

This clonotype has only a few counts. The rearrangement uses TRBV6-6 and TRBJ2-7; 7 bases are shared with TRBD2. Trimming cost V 6 bases and J 3 bases; bases outside gene matches: 5. CDR3 length equals 13 residues. CDR1 MNHNY and CDR2 SVGAGI come from the germline V gene (reference sequence). CDR3 residues: CASRSGDLYEQYF. The CDR3 bases are TGTGCCAGCAGAAGCGGGGACCTCTACGAGCAGTACTTC.

J is TRBJ1-2 and V is TRBV20-1, with D possibly TRBD1 on 6 matching bases. CDR1 DFQATT and CDR2 SNEGSKA come from the germline V gene (reference sequence). The CDR3 sequence is 13 residues long. V was trimmed by 6 bases and J by 5 bases, leaving 16 bases between them. This CDR3 is CSAGTTGGYGYTF. The CDR3 region has the DNA TGCAGTGCAGGGACAACCGGCGGGTATGGCTACACCTTC.